A selection of T cell receptor beta chains follows, all from one sample in a study of PD-L1 blockade in urothelial cancer. Clones were read by immunoSEQ multiplex PCR, and TCRdb kept only the in-frame ones, dropping some. The profile shows 80,000 to 100,000 clones, around 76% of them singletons. Sample: PBMCs, taken around atezolizumab (anti-PD-L1) treatment. These receptors were taken from a man between 65 and 85 years old with urothelial cancer. The CDR3 runs from the conserved cysteine through the conserved F or W. The D gene is left open where the match is weak. Part of the rows lack a size; the others show once, few, many or a class for expanded clones.

d_call	clone_size	v_call	j_call	cdr3_nt	cdr3_aa
-	few	TRBV29-1	TRBJ2-7	TGCAGCGTGGGGGAGGAGGGCTACGAGCAGTACTTC	CSVGEEGYEQYF
TRBD2	once	TRBV5-1	TRBJ2-3	TGCGCCAGCAGCTTCACAGCGGGGGCCTATAGCACAGATACGCAGTATTTT	CASSFTAGAYSTDTQYF
TRBD1	-	TRBV10-3	TRBJ1-5	TGTGCCACTGGACAGGGGATCAATCAGCCCCAGCATTTT	CATGQGINQPQHF
TRBD2	once	TRBV7-9	TRBJ2-5	TGTGCCGGTGACAGAGCGGGGGGGCAAGAGACCCAGTACTTC	CAGDRAGGQETQYF
-	-	TRBV2	TRBJ1-5	TGTGCCAGCCGAAGGGGGGGGGAACAGGGGCCCCAGCATTTT	CASRRGGEQGPQHF
TRBD1	-	TRBV6-6	TRBJ2-7	TGTGCCAGCAGCAGGGGGACAAGTTCAAACGAGCAGTACTTC	CASSRGTSSNEQYF
TRBD2	-	TRBV7-9	TRBJ2-5	TGTGCCAGCAGCTCCAGCCAGCGGGGGGGAAAGACCCAGTACTTC	CASSSSQRGGKTQYF
TRBD2	-	TRBV5-1	TRBJ2-1	TGCGCCAGCAGCCTACCAGCGGGAGCACCGAATGAGCAGTTCTTC	CASSLPAGAPNEQFF
-	-	TRBV5-5	TRBJ1-1	TGTGCCAGCAGCTCGGGCGGGGCATCGGCTTTCTTT	CASSSGGASAFF
-	-	TRBV7-2	TRBJ2-7	TGTGCCAGTCAGGGCCTTTTCGAGCCTGACTCCTACGAGCAGTACTTC	CASQGLFEPDSYEQYF
-	-	TRBV5-6	TRBJ1-5	TGTGCCAGCAGTTTTGGGCAGGCAAGCAATCAGCCCCAGCATTTT	CASSFGQASNQPQHF
-	-	TRBV6-4	TRBJ2-6	TGTGCCAGCTTCAGGGGTTTCCGAGCCCACCCCTCTGGGGCCAACGTCCTGACTTTC	CASFRGFRAHPSGANVLTF
TRBD2	medium-sized	TRBV28	TRBJ2-3	TGTGCCAGCAGTTTATATAGCGGGGGCCTACCGGATACGCAGTATTTT	CASSLYSGGLPDTQYF
-	-	TRBV5-1	TRBJ2-3	TGCGCCAGCAGCTTGTCACCGACAGGGACTAGCACAGATACGCAGTATTTT	CASSLSPTGTSTDTQYF
TRBD1	-	TRBV4-1	TRBJ2-7	TGCGCCAGCAGCCAACAGACAGGGATCTCCTACGAGCAGTACTTC	CASSQQTGISYEQYF
TRBD1	-	TRBV19	TRBJ1-2	TGTGCCAGTAGTGGGGACAGGGGAGCCTATGGCTACACCTTC	CASSGDRGAYGYTF
TRBD1	-	TRBV4-2	TRBJ2-7	TGTGCCAGCAGCCAAGACCAGGGGGCCGTCTACGAGCAGTACTTC	CASSQDQGAVYEQYF
-	-	TRBV7-9	TRBJ2-7	TGTGCCAGCAGCTCGGGACTCTACGAGCAGTACTTC	CASSSGLYEQYF
TRBD2	-	TRBV27	TRBJ2-1	TGTGCCAGCAGTACGGGGGGATCAGATCTCAATGAGCAGTTCTTC	CASSTGGSDLNEQFF
TRBD2	-	TRBV2	TRBJ2-5	TGTGCCAGCAGTGGGGAGGGGGAGACCCAGTACTTC	CASSGEGETQYF
-	-	TRBV4-2	TRBJ1-2	TGTGCCAGCAGCCTACAACAGCCGTCTAACTATGGCTACACCTTC	CASSLQQPSNYGYTF
-	-	TRBV7-9	TRBJ1-1	TGTGCCAGCAGCTTTGGCGGGGTTGAAGCTTTCTTT	CASSFGGVEAFF
TRBD2	-	TRBV6-4	TRBJ2-7	TGTGCCAGCATGCCGGGACTAGCGGGAGGAAGCGAGCAGTACTTC	CASMPGLAGGSEQYF
-	-	TRBV6-1	TRBJ2-3	TGTGCCAGCAGGTCGAGGGTTGGGACAGATACGCAGTATTTT	CASRSRVGTDTQYF
TRBD1	-	TRBV5-1	TRBJ1-2	TGCGCCAGCAGCGAGGGACAGGGTAATGGCTACACCTTC	CASSEGQGNGYTF
-	-	TRBV7-9	TRBJ2-7	TGTGCCAGCAGCTTAGGACACAAAAACGAGCAGTACTTC	CASSLGHKNEQYF
-	-	TRBV6-6	TRBJ2-7	TGTGCCAGCAGGACAGCTAGCGACTCCTACGAGCAGTACTTC	CASRTASDSYEQYF
TRBD1	-	TRBV4-1	TRBJ1-1	TGCGCCAGCAGTGGGACAGGGTCTATGAACACTGAAGCTTTCTTT	CASSGTGSMNTEAFF
TRBD1	-	TRBV19	TRBJ2-1	TGTGCCAGTAGTACCCATCAAGGGGACAGTGAGCAGTTCTTC	CASSTHQGDSEQFF
TRBD1	-	TRBV9	TRBJ2-7	TGTGCCAGCAGCGTAGGACAGGGGGCTTACGAGCAGTACTTC	CASSVGQGAYEQYF
TRBD1	-	TRBV7-3	TRBJ2-3	TGTGCCAGCAGCGCACAGGTGGTGACAGGGAGCACAGATACGCAGTATTTT	CASSAQVVTGSTDTQYF
TRBD1	-	TRBV5-5	TRBJ2-7	TGTGCCAGCAGCCATTCCGGGACAGGGGTCTACGAGCAGTACTTC	CASSHSGTGVYEQYF
TRBD2	-	TRBV7-8	TRBJ2-7	TGTGCCAGCAGCTTAGAGCTAGCGGCGTCCTACGAGCAGTACTTC	CASSLELAASYEQYF
-	few	TRBV10-3	TRBJ2-3	TGTGCCATCAGTGAGTCGACTCTGAGCGGGGATACGCAGTATTTT	CAISESTLSGDTQYF
TRBD1	-	TRBV11-3	TRBJ2-5	TGTGCCAGCAGCTCACGCCAGGGGGCGCAGGAGACCCAGTACTTC	CASSSRQGAQETQYF
-	-	TRBV11-2	TRBJ1-1	TGTGCCAGCAGCTTAGTCGGGGATAACCCTGAAGCTTTCTTT	CASSLVGDNPEAFF
TRBD1	once	TRBV5-1	TRBJ2-7	TGCGCCAGCAGCGGCAGACAGGGGACCTACGAGCAGTACTTC	CASSGRQGTYEQYF
-	few	TRBV5-4	TRBJ1-2	TGTGCCAGCAGCTTGGTCGGGGCAGGGGTCAGCTATGGCTACACCTTC	CASSLVGAGVSYGYTF
TRBD2	few	TRBV11-3	TRBJ2-3	TGTGCCAGCGGGACTAGCGGAAGCACAGATACGCAGTATTTT	CASGTSGSTDTQYF
TRBD2	-	TRBV5-4	TRBJ2-2	TGTGCCAGCAGCTTCCCTAGCGGGGGGAATACCGGGGAGCTGTTTTTT	CASSFPSGGNTGELFF
-	-	TRBV5-4	TRBJ2-2	TGTGCCAGCAGCTTGGACAGGGCCACCGGGGAGCTGTTTTTT	CASSLDRATGELFF
-	-	TRBV7-9	TRBJ2-7	TGTGCCAGCAGCTTACTTTTCTACGGAGGATCCTACGAGCAGTACTTC	CASSLLFYGGSYEQYF
-	-	TRBV4-3	TRBJ1-5	TGCGCCAGCAGCCAAGACGCGGGGTATAGCAATCAGCCCCAGCATTTT	CASSQDAGYSNQPQHF
TRBD2	-	TRBV27	TRBJ2-3	TGTGCCAGCCGCCTCGGGAGTAGCGGGTCCCTTCCCACAGATACGCAGTATTTT	CASRLGSSGSLPTDTQYF
-	-	TRBV5-5	TRBJ1-2	TGTGCCAGCAGCTTGGGACAGGAAAACTATGGCTACACCTTC	CASSLGQENYGYTF
-	few	TRBV19	TRBJ1-2	TGTGCCAGTAGTATACTAGGACAGCCATTGGGGGGCTACACCTTC	CASSILGQPLGGYTF
-	-	TRBV7-9	TRBJ1-2	TGTGCCAGCAGCTTAGATGGAGGGAACTATGGCTACACCTTC	CASSLDGGNYGYTF
-	-	TRBV7-8	TRBJ2-5	TGTGCCAGCAGCATAACAGGGACCCCCATACAAGAGACCCAGTACTTC	CASSITGTPIQETQYF
-	-	TRBV19	TRBJ2-3	TGTGCCAGTAGTATCCCAGGGGTCGGGGATACGCAGTATTTT	CASSIPGVGDTQYF
-	-	TRBV5-6	TRBJ1-2	TGTGCCAGCAGCTCGGGGGGGATCACCTATGGCTACACCTTC	CASSSGGITYGYTF
TRBD1	-	TRBV7-6	TRBJ2-7	TGTGCCAGCAGACCGACAGGGGCCCACGAGCAGTACTTC	CASRPTGAHEQYF
TRBD1	-	TRBV19	TRBJ1-2	TGTGCCAGTAGTTTTAGACAGGGTGTGCATGGCTACACCTTC	CASSFRQGVHGYTF
TRBD1	-	TRBV5-1	TRBJ2-7	TGCGCCAGCAGCTTCCCGCTGGGGACAGGGGACCACGAGCAGTACTTC	CASSFPLGTGDHEQYF
-	-	TRBV9	TRBJ2-1	TGTGCCAGCAGCGTGTCGGTGGTCAATGAGCAGTTCTTC	CASSVSVVNEQFF
TRBD1	-	TRBV6-1	TRBJ1-6	TGTGCCAGCAAGGCAGGGACAGATTATTCACCCCTCCACTTT	CASKAGTDYSPLHF
TRBD2	-	TRBV11-2	TRBJ2-5	TGTGCCAGCAGCTTAGATCCCACTAGCGGGACGGGAGAGACCCAGTACTTC	CASSLDPTSGTGETQYF
TRBD2	-	TRBV29-1	TRBJ2-2	TGCAGCGTTGAGGCGGGAGTCACCGGGGAGCTGTTTTTT	CSVEAGVTGELFF